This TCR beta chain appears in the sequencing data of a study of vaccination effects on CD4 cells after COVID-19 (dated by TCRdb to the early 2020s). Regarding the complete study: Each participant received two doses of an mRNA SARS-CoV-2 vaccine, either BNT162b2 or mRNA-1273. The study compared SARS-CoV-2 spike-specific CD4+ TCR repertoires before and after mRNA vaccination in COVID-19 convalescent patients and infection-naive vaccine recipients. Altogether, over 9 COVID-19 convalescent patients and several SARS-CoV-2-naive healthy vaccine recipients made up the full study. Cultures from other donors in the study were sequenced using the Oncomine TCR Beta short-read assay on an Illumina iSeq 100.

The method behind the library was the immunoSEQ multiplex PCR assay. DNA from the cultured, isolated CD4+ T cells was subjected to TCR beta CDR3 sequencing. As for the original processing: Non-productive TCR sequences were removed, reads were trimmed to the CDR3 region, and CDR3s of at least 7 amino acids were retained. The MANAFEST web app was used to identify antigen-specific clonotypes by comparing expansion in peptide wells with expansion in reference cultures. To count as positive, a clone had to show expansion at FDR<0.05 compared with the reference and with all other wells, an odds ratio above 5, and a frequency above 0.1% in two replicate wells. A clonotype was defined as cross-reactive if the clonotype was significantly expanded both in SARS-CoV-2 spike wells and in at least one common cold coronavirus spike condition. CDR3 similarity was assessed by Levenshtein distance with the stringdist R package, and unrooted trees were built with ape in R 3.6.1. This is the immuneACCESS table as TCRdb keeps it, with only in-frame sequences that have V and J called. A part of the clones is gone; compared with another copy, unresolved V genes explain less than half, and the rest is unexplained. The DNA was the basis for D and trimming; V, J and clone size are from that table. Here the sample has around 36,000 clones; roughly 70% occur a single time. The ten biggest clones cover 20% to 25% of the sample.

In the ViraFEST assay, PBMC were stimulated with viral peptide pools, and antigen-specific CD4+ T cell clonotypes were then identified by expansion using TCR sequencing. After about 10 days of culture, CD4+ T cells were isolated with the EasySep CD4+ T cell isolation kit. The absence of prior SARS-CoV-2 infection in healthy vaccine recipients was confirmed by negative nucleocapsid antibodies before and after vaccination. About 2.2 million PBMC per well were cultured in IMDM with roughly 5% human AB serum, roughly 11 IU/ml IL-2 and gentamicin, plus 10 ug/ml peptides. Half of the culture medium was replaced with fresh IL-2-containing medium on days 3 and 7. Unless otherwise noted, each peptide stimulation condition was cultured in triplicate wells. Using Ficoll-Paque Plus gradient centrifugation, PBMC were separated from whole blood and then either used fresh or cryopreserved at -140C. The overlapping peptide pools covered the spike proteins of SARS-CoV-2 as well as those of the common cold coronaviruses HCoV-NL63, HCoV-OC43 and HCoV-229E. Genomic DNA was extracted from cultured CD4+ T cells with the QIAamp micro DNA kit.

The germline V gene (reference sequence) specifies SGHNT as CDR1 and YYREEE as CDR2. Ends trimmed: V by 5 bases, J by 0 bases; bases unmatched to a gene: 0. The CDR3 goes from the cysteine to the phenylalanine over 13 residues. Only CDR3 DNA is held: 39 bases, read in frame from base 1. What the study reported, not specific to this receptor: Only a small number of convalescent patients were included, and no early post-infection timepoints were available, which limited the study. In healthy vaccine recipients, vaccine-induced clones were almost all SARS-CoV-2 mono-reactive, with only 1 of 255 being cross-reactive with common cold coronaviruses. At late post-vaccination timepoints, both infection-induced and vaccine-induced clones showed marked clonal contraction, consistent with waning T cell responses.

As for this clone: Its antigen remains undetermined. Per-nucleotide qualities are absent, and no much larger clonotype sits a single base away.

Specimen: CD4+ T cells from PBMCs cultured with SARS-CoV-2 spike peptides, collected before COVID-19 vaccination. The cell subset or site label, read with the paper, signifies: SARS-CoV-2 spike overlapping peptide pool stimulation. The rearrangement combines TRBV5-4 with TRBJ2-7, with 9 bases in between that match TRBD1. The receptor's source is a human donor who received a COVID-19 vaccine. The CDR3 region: CASRTGGSYEQYF. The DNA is TGTGCCAGCAGGACAGGGGGCTCCTACGAGCAGTACTTC.